These T cell receptor beta chains were read from a single sample in a study of blood T cell repertoires in COVID-19. Only in-frame clones appear in the TCRdb table, and some are missing; sequencing was by immunoSEQ multiplex PCR. The sample includes 400,000 or so clones, approximately 92% of them seen just once. The sequenced material came from PBMCs or T cells enriched from blood (not recorded which). All receptors come from a man younger than 40 who had recovered from COVID-19. CDR3s include the opening cysteine and the closing phenylalanine or tryptophan. D genes are given only for firm matches. The size entry is marked missing in some rows and otherwise reads once, few, many or a size class.

j_call | v_call | clone_size | d_call | cdr3_aa | cdr3_nt
TRBJ2-1 | TRBV7-9 | NA | TRBD2 | CASPERGSGGEQFF | TGTGCCAGCCCCGAACGAGGTAGCGGGGGTGAGCAGTTCTTC
TRBJ1-5 | TRBV2 | NA | NA | CASSDEYQPQHF | TGTGCCAGCAGTGATGAGTATCAGCCCCAGCATTTT
TRBJ1-2 | TRBV6-5 | NA | NA | CASRSGYGYTF | TGTGCCAGCAGGTCAGGGTATGGCTACACCTTC
TRBJ1-2 | TRBV28 | NA | NA | CASSLWRDLEGYGYTF | TGTGCCAGCAGTTTATGGCGTGACCTCGAGGGCTATGGCTACACCTTC
TRBJ2-7 | TRBV29-1 | NA | TRBD2 | CSARGGRGSYEQYF | TGCAGCGCCAGGGGCGGGAGGGGGTCCTACGAGCAGTACTTC
TRBJ2-6 | TRBV30 | NA | TRBD1 | CAWTRDRGSGANVLTF | TGTGCCTGGACCCGGGACAGGGGCTCTGGGGCCAACGTCCTGACTTTC
TRBJ1-2 | TRBV30 | once | NA | CAWSVLDSYGYTF | TGTGCCTGGAGTGTTCTGGACAGCTATGGCTACACCTTC
TRBJ2-1 | TRBV12-5 | NA | TRBD2 | CASGLGTSGSPSYNEQFF | TGTGCTAGTGGTTTAGGGACTAGCGGTTCGCCCTCCTACAATGAGCAGTTCTTC
TRBJ2-2 | TRBV29-1 | NA | TRBD2 | CSVDAGVNTGELFF | TGCAGCGTTGATGCGGGGGTGAACACCGGGGAGCTGTTTTTT
TRBJ1-5 | TRBV19 | NA | TRBD1 | CASRGQGDQPQHF | TGTGCCAGCAGAGGACAGGGAGACCAGCCCCAGCATTTT
TRBJ1-1 | TRBV5-4 | NA | TRBD1 | CASSPGQAQVNTEAFF | TGTGCCAGCAGCCCCGGACAGGCCCAAGTAAACACTGAAGCTTTCTTT
TRBJ2-2 | TRBV5-1 | NA | NA | CASSFSLNTGELFF | TGCGCCAGCAGCTTTAGTCTGAACACCGGGGAGCTGTTTTTT
TRBJ2-1 | TRBV27 | NA | NA | CASSLNLRQQVFGDEQFF | TGTGCCAGCAGTTTAAATTTGAGACAACAGGTATTTGGGGATGAGCAGTTCTTC
TRBJ1-1 | TRBV7-8 | NA | NA | CASSSRGRGLTEAFF | TGTGCCAGCAGCTCTCGGGGGCGGGGGCTCACTGAAGCTTTCTTT
TRBJ2-7 | TRBV10-2 | NA | TRBD1 | CASTLLTGDHEQYF | TGCGCCAGCACTCTCCTCACAGGGGACCACGAGCAGTACTTC
TRBJ1-5 | TRBV28 | few | TRBD1 | CASSRQGKSSYSNQPQHF | TGTGCCAGCAGTAGACAGGGCAAATCCTCTTATAGCAATCAGCCCCAGCATTTT
TRBJ2-7 | TRBV7-2 | NA | TRBD2 | CASSLVRVAGARSSYEQYF | TGTGCCAGCAGCTTAGTTCGGGTAGCGGGAGCGAGGAGCTCCTACGAGCAGTACTTC
TRBJ2-2 | TRBV3-1/TRBV3-2 | NA | NA | CASSQGFSAGANTGELFF | TGTGCCAGCAGCCAAGGTTTTAGTGCGGGCGCGAACACCGGGGAGCTGTTTTTT
TRBJ2-1 | TRBV3-1/TRBV3-2 | NA | TRBD2 | CASSHVGGFGTMTNEQFF | TGTGCCAGCAGCCATGTAGGTGGGTTTGGGACTATGACAAATGAGCAGTTCTTC
TRBJ2-1 | TRBV10-3 | few | NA | CAISLGSSYNEQFF | TGTGCCATCAGTCTGGGCAGCTCCTACAATGAGCAGTTCTTC
TRBJ2-3 | TRBV18 | NA | TRBD1 | CASSAWTGVSDTQYF | TGTGCCAGCTCTGCCTGGACAGGGGTATCAGATACGCAGTATTTT
TRBJ1-1 | TRBV7-9 | NA | TRBD1 | CASSETGADTEAFF | TGTGCCAGCAGCGAGACAGGGGCGGACACTGAAGCTTTCTTT
TRBJ1-4 | TRBV7-9 | NA | TRBD1 | CASSHRTGKGATNEKLFF | TGTGCCAGCAGCCACCGGACAGGGAAAGGGGCAACTAATGAAAAACTGTTTTTT
TRBJ2-2 | TRBV5-1 | NA | TRBD2 | CASSWGLAGNTGELFF | TGCGCCAGCAGCTGGGGACTAGCGGGGAACACCGGGGAGCTGTTTTTT
TRBJ2-2 | TRBV9 | NA | NA | CATAAGGELFF | TGTGCCACCGCCGCCGGCGGGGAGCTGTTTTTT
TRBJ1-5 | TRBV28 | NA | NA | CASRRLTGNLWNQPQHF | TGTGCCAGCAGACGCCTCACAGGGAATCTTTGGAATCAGCCCCAGCATTTT
TRBJ2-2 | TRBV28 | NA | NA | CATTRTRNTGELFF | TGTGCCACTACAAGGACAAGAAACACCGGGGAGCTGTTTTTT
TRBJ2-1 | TRBV7-2 | NA | NA | CASSLGSVSYNEQFF | TGTGCCAGCAGCTTAGGATCAGTCTCCTACAATGAGCAGTTCTTC
TRBJ2-1 | TRBV7-6 | many | NA | CASSLASSKNEQFF | TGTGCCAGCAGCTTAGCTTCTAGCAAAAATGAGCAGTTCTTC
TRBJ2-1 | TRBV7-2 | NA | TRBD2 | CASSLAAGGQNEQFF | TGTGCCAGCAGCTTAGCAGCGGGAGGGCAAAATGAGCAGTTCTTC
TRBJ2-7 | TRBV18 | NA | NA | CASSQTGTATYEQYF | TGTGCCAGCTCCCAGACAGGGACTGCAACCTACGAGCAGTACTTC
TRBJ2-7 | TRBV28 | NA | NA | CASSDGAYEQYF | TGTGCCAGCAGTGACGGGGCCTACGAGCAGTACTTC
TRBJ2-1 | TRBV12-3/TRBV12-4 | NA | NA | CASSLPYNEQFF | TGTGCCAGCAGTTTACCGTACAATGAGCAGTTCTTC
TRBJ1-2 | TRBV11-2 | NA | NA | CASSLKLAYGYTF | TGTGCCAGCAGCTTGAAGCTTGCCTATGGCTACACCTTC
TRBJ2-1 | TRBV15 | NA | NA | CATSRSDTSSYNEQFF | TGTGCCACCAGCAGATCCGACACGAGCTCCTACAATGAGCAGTTCTTC
TRBJ2-2 | TRBV6-5 | NA | TRBD1 | CASRAGGQAGELFF | TGTGCCAGCAGGGCAGGGGGCCAGGCCGGGGAGCTGTTTTTT
TRBJ1-1 | TRBV25-1 | NA | NA | CASNRQGEAFF | TGTGCCAGCAACCGGCAGGGCGAAGCTTTCTTT
TRBJ2-2 | TRBV28 | NA | TRBD2 | CASKLAGITNTGELFF | TGTGCCAGCAAACTAGCGGGAATTACGAACACCGGGGAGCTGTTTTTT
TRBJ1-1 | TRBV6-6 | NA | NA | CASRHGRGAAEAFF | TGTGCCAGCCGCCACGGGAGAGGGGCAGCTGAAGCTTTCTTT
TRBJ2-1 | TRBV28 | NA | NA | CASSAQGGSYNEQFF | TGTGCCAGCAGTGCTCAAGGGGGCTCCTACAATGAGCAGTTCTTC
TRBJ2-3 | TRBV7-8 | NA | NA | CASSLVVSSMTDTQYF | TGTGCCAGCAGCTTAGTCGTCTCCAGTATGACAGATACGCAGTATTTT
TRBJ2-2 | TRBV19 | NA | NA | CASTGTPKNTGELFF | TGTGCCAGTACCGGGACACCGAAGAACACCGGGGAGCTGTTTTTT
TRBJ1-1 | TRBV6-5 | NA | NA | CASSPGHTNTEAFF | TGTGCCAGCAGTCCGGGACACACGAACACTGAAGCTTTCTTT
TRBJ2-5 | TRBV6-6 | NA | TRBD1 | CASIDRGGQETQYF | TGTGCCAGCATCGACAGGGGAGGCCAAGAGACCCAGTACTTC
TRBJ1-3 | TRBV18 | NA | TRBD1 | CASSGTGDTGNTIYF | TGTGCCAGCTCAGGGACAGGGGATACCGGAAACACCATATATTTT
TRBJ1-1 | TRBV6-1 | NA | NA | CASSEGLYTEAFF | TGTGCCAGCAGTGAGGGCTTATACACTGAAGCTTTCTTT
TRBJ2-5 | TRBV5-1 | NA | TRBD2 | CASRVWAGVTSGLGQTQYF | TGCGCCAGCAGAGTATGGGCGGGCGTTACTAGCGGGCTTGGACAGACCCAGTACTTC
TRBJ1-2 | TRBV18 | NA | TRBD1 | CASSLGTGAGYTF | TGTGCCAGCTCCCTAGGGACAGGGGCCGGCTACACCTTC
TRBJ2-2 | TRBV7-9 | NA | NA | CASSLGESNTGELFF | TGTGCCAGCAGCTTAGGCGAATCGAACACCGGGGAGCTGTTTTTT
TRBJ2-1 | TRBV28 | NA | NA | CASSFGGYNEQFF | TGTGCCAGCAGTTTTGGCGGCTACAATGAGCAGTTCTTC
TRBJ2-7 | TRBV27 | NA | TRBD2 | CASTSGHRLTYDAQYF | TGTGCCAGCACTAGCGGACACAGACTGACCTACGATGCGCAGTACTTC
TRBJ2-3 | TRBV5-1 | NA | NA | CASRSGQEGWEAQTDTQYF | TGCGCCAGCAGATCCGGACAAGAGGGGTGGGAGGCCCAGACAGATACGCAGTATTTT
TRBJ1-1 | TRBV27 | NA | NA | CASSLLWQGRELAFF | TGTGCCAGCAGTTTATTGTGGCAGGGGCGCGAATTGGCTTTCTTT
TRBJ2-1 | TRBV19 | NA | TRBD2 | CASSKAGGPYNEQFF | TGTGCCAGTAGCAAAGCGGGAGGCCCCTACAATGAGCAGTTCTTC
TRBJ2-2 | TRBV7-9 | many | NA | CASSPISSGELFF | TGTGCCAGCAGCCCAATTAGCTCCGGGGAGCTGTTTTTT
TRBJ1-1 | TRBV19 | NA | NA | CASSMGAGLAEAFF | TGTGCCAGTAGTATGGGGGCAGGGTTGGCTGAAGCTTTCTTT
TRBJ1-2 | TRBV10-3 | NA | TRBD1 | CAISDLQGAYGYTF | TGTGCCATCAGTGACTTACAGGGGGCTTATGGCTACACCTTC
TRBJ2-7 | TRBV11-2 | NA | NA | CASSNRDNSYEQYF | TGTGCCAGCAGCAACCGGGACAACTCCTACGAGCAGTACTTC